This TCR beta chain originates from a study of breast tumors, draining lymph nodes, adjacent tissues. Breast cancer patients provided tissue from their axillary draining lymph nodes. This CDR3 comprises 13 residues. CDR1 SNHLY and CDR2 FYNNEI come from the germline V gene. Trimming removed 7 bases at V and 3 bases at J, with 13 bases between. MiXCR, run by TCRdb on the multiplex PCR reads, gives a single entry per CDR3 protein. The data contain roughly 220,000 distinct CDR3 sequences, 30% to 35% of them singletons. The material sequenced was axillary lymph node tissue. The receptor comes from a female donor with breast cancer. Some clones in this sample may be carry-over from other donors' samples. The gene calls are TRBV2 and TRBJ2-7; perhaps D is TRBD1 or TRBD2 (5 bases each). The CDR3 DNA is TGTGCCAGCACCAGGGACGCGGGCTACGAGCAGTACTTC. Its translation: CASTRDAGYEQYF.